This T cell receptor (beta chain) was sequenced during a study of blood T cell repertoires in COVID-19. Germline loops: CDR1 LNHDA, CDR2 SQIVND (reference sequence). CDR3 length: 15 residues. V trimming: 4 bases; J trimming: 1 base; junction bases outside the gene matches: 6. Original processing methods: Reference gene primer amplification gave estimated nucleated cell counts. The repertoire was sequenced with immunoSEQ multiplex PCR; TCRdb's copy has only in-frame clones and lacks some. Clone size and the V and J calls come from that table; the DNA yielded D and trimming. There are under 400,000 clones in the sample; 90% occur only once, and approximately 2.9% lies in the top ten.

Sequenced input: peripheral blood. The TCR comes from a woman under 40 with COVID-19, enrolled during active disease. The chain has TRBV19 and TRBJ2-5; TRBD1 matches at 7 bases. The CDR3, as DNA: TGTGCCAGTAGTAGCATCCGGGACAGCCAAGAGACCCAGTACTTC. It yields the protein CASSSIRDSQETQYF.